Below are 26 T cell receptor beta chains sequenced from a single sample in a study of blood T cell repertoires in COVID-19. TCRdb keeps only in-frame clones here, not all; method: immunoSEQ multiplex PCR. The top ten clones hold around a sixth of a sample with 24,000 or so clones, around 86% of them seen once. The sequenced sample consisted of peripheral blood. The receptor set was obtained from an elderly woman with acute or convalescent COVID-19.

V usage is TRBV6-1 and J usage is TRBJ1-2, with D unclear. CDR3 length equals 16 residues. The V end was cut by 3 bases, the J end by 0 bases, with 14 bases between. CDR1 is MNHNS and CDR2 is SASEGT in the germline V gene. This CDR3 is CASSDDIAITNYGYTF. The CDR3 DNA is TGTGCCAGCAGTGACGACATTGCCATTACTAACTATGGCTACACCTTC.

This chain connects TRBV5-5 to TRBJ1-6, with D unclear. V lost 1 base and J lost 8, with 7 bases in between. The CDR3 sequence is 13 residues long. Germline-derived CDR1 and CDR2 are SGHKS and YYEKEE (reference sequence). The CDR3 is CASSLLVDSPLHF. CDR3 nucleotide sequence: TGTGCCAGCAGCTTGCTTGTAGATTCACCCCTCCACTTT.

The chain couples TRBV12-3 or TRBV12-4 to TRBJ1-5; D not resolved. Deletions cut 5 bases from V and 4 bases from J, with 9 bases between. The CDR3 is 13 residues long. The CDR3 region has the DNA TGTGCCAGCAGTCCTAGGTTTAATCAGCCCCAGCATTTT. The encoded protein is CASSPRFNQPQHF.

This chain joins TRBV3-1 (or the pseudogene TRBV3-2) and TRBJ2-5, with D maybe TRBD2 (5 bases). CDR1 is LGHDT and CDR2 is YNNKEL in the germline V gene (reference sequence). V was trimmed by 4 bases and J by 5 bases, leaving 11 bases between them. The CDR3 contains 13 residues. Here the CDR3 reads CASSPLRVETQYF. The CDR3 DNA is TGTGCCAGCAGCCCGCTGAGGGTTGAGACCCAGTACTTC.

The chain has TRBV7-8 and TRBJ1-2; D might be TRBD1 (5 bases). Trimming took 4 bases from V and 4 from J, leaving 19 bases between them. CDR1 and CDR2 (germline): SGHVS, FQNEAQ. The CDR3 is 16 residues long. CDR3 sequence reads: CASSSELGVSIYGYTF. The CDR3 DNA is TGTGCCAGCAGCTCGGAGCTAGGGGTTTCAATCTATGGCTACACCTTC.

This clone was observed once. The CDR3 bases are TGCAGTGCTAGTCGGGGTTCTAGCACAGATACGCAGTATTTT. Its translation is CSASRGSSTDTQYF. This chain uses TRBV20-1 with TRBJ2-3; tentatively, D is TRBD2 (5 bases). Between the trimmed V and J ends, which lost 3 bases and 0 bases, there was a span of 10 bases. The CDR3 sequence is 14 residues long. Germline CDR1 DFQATT, CDR2 SNEGSKA (reference sequence).

The chain couples TRBV29-1 to TRBJ1-2, with D unresolved. Germline CDR1 and CDR2: SQVTM and ANQGSEA. CDR3 size: 11 residues. With 5 bases removed from V and 7 bases from J, the gap between germline ends came to 11 bases. Written as DNA, the CDR3 is TGCAGCGTTCCTGAGGTGCGTGGCTACACCTTC. Protein: CSVPEVRGYTF.

This chain uses TRBV7-8 with TRBJ1-3; weak D call: TRBD1 (6 bases). This CDR3 comprises 17 residues. V shed 5 bases and J shed 3 bases, with 20 bases lying between them. Germline CDR1 and CDR2: SGHVS and FQNEAQ. The CDR3 reads CASSHRQAFSSGNTIYF. As DNA, the CDR3 is TGTGCCAGCAGCCACCGACAGGCCTTTAGCAGTGGAAACACCATATATTTT. The full variable domain, its missing parts supplied by reference TRBV7-8 and TRBJ1-3, is GAGVSQSPRYKVAKRGQDVALRCDPISGHVSLFWYQQALGQGPEFLTYFQNEAQLDKSGLPSDRFFAERPEGSVSTLKIQRTQQEDSAVYLCASSHRQAFSSGNTIYFGEGSWLTVV.

The rearrangement joins TRBV7-2 to TRBJ2-3; the D gene is possibly TRBD2 (5 bases). CDR1 is SGHTA and CDR2 is FQGNSA in the germline V gene. Deletions cut 0 bases from V and 2 bases from J, with 6 bases between. CDR3 size: 14 residues. The CDR3 is CASSLAGVTDTQYF. The CDR3, as DNA: TGTGCCAGCAGCTTAGCCGGGGTCACAGATACGCAGTATTTT.

The chain combines TRBV4-1 with TRBJ2-2, with D possibly TRBD1 on 6 matching bases. CDR1 is MGHRA, CDR2 YSYEKL, per germline. This CDR3 contains 18 residues. Trimming removed 4 bases at V and 1 base at J, with 19 bases between. The CDR3 here is CASSRTTTGTVNTGELFF. The CDR3 DNA reads as TGCGCCAGCAGCCGGACAACCACAGGGACCGTGAACACCGGGGAGCTGTTTTTT.

This rearrangement joins TRBV30 to TRBJ1-5; TRBD1 aligns across 8 bases. Trimming at V came to 0 bases and at J to 4 bases, leaving 11 bases not matched to a gene. The length of the CDR3 is 17 residues. Germline loops: CDR1 GTSNPN, CDR2 SVGIG (reference sequence). Here the CDR3 DNA reads TGTGCCTGGAGTGTACAGGGCAGGGGGCTGCGTAATCAGCCCCAGCATTTT. Translated, it gives CAWSVQGRGLRNQPQHF.

The rearrangement uses TRBV30 and TRBJ1-2, with TRBD1 identical over 7 bases. The V and J ends lost 1 base and 4 bases, in that order; junction bases with no gene match: 6. The CDR3 contains 14 residues. Per the germline V gene, CDR1 is GTSNPN and CDR2 is SVGIG (reference sequence). DNA of the CDR3: TGTGCCTGGAGTGCTAGACAGGGTTTCTATGGCTACACCTTC. It yields the protein CAWSARQGFYGYTF.

This clone is a singleton in its sample. This sequence joins TRBV5-1 and TRBJ2-1, with 10 bases identical to TRBD2. CDR3 length: 16 amino acids. V lost 4 bases to trimming and J lost 0 bases; unmatched junction nucleotides: 4. Germline assignment: CDR1 SGHRS and CDR2 YFSETQ. The CDR3 loop is CASSTGLAASYNEQFF. Here the CDR3 DNA reads TGCGCCAGCAGCACCGGACTAGCGGCCTCCTACAATGAGCAGTTCTTC.

This sequence joins TRBV21-1 and TRBJ1-5. TRBV21-1 is labeled a pseudogene. The CDR3 covers 16 residues. CDR3 residues: CASTPLREPSNQPQHF. The CDR3 DNA follows: TGTGCCAGCACCCCACTTAGGGAGCCTAGCAATCAGCCCCAGCATTTT.

V usage is TRBV29-1 and J usage is TRBJ1-1, with a weak D call TRBD1 (5 bases). The germline gives CDR1 SQVTM, CDR2 ANQGSEA. V lost 7 bases and J 1 base, leaving 13 bases between the germline ends. This CDR3 contains 13 residues. For the CDR3, the DNA is TGCAGCGCCGCGGGAGGGGCGAACACTGAAGCTTTCTTT. Amino acid sequence: CSAAGGANTEAFF.

The rearrangement links TRBV14 to TRBJ2-1, with D possibly matching TRBD2 (5 bases). V gave up 2 bases and J gave up 3 bases, with 11 bases separating them. CDR1 and CDR2 (germline): SGHDN, FVKESK. This CDR3 is built from 15 residues. The DNA for the CDR3 is TGTGCCAGCAGCCAATGGACGGGGATCTACAATGAGCAGTTCTTC. This translates into CASSQWTGIYNEQFF.

The chain carries TRBV5-8 and TRBJ2-3; the match to TRBD2 covers 16 bases. This CDR3 comprises 18 residues. Germline V CDR1 and CDR2: SGHTS, YDEGEE. The junction had 11 bases not matched to a gene; V was cut back by 9 bases and J by 1 base. The CDR3 region has the DNA TGTGCCACCTCAAAGTCCGGGACTAGCGGGAGGGGCACAGATACGCAGTATTTT. This encodes CATSKSGTSGRGTDTQYF.

The chain links TRBV3-1 (or the pseudogene TRBV3-2) to TRBJ1-2; D remains unclear. This CDR3 comprises 14 residues. Trimming removed 6 bases at V and 8 bases at J, with 19 bases between. The germline V gene encodes CDR1 LGHDT and CDR2 YNNKEL (reference sequence). CDR3 sequence: CASRQNEGVGGYTF. The CDR3 DNA is TGTGCCAGCAGACAAAATGAGGGCGTAGGAGGCTACACCTTC.

The chain is built from TRBV4-3 and TRBJ2-7, with D maybe TRBD2 (7 bases). The CDR3 is 14 residues long. Per germline, CDR1 LGHNA and CDR2 YSLEER. Deletions cut 4 bases from V and 7 bases from J, with 17 bases between. DNA for the CDR3: TGCGCCAGCAGCCGGACGTACAGGGAGGGGGAGCAGTACTTC. This sequence encodes CASSRTYREGEQYF.

The rearrangement joins TRBV10-3 to TRBJ2-7; 9 nucleotides line up with TRBD1. The germline CDR1 and CDR2 sequences are ENHRY and SYGVKD. The CDR3 is made up of 13 amino acids. Unmatched junction bases numbered 3, after V lost 6 bases and J lost 3 bases. The CDR3 nucleotides read TGTGCCATCAGGGGGACAGGGTTCTACGAGCAGTACTTC. Translated: CAIRGTGFYEQYF.

The V gene is TRBV9, the J gene TRBJ2-5; perhaps TRBD2 as D (6 bases). The CDR3 length is 15 residues. Germline V CDR1 and CDR2: SGDLS, YYNGEE. V dropped 3 bases and J dropped 5 bases, with 17 bases sitting between them. The CDR3 coding sequence is TGTGCCAGCAGCGCCTCTAGCGCTTTGAGGGAGACCCAGTACTTC. Translation: CASSASSALRETQYF. Filled out from reference TRBV9 and TRBJ2-5, the complete variable domain reads DSGVTQTPKHLITATGQRVTLRCSPRSGDLSVYWYQQSLDQGLQFLIQYYNGEERAKGNILERFSAQQFPDLHSELNLSSLELGDSALYFCASSASSALRETQYFGPGTRLLVL.

The DNA of the CDR3 is TGTGCCAGCAGTGTCAAGGGGCGTACGTACGAGCAGTACTTC. Translation gives CASSVKGRTYEQYF. The chain links TRBV2 to TRBJ2-7; D is possibly TRBD1 (5 bases). CDR1 is SNHLY, CDR2 FYNNEI, per germline. Trimming shortened V by 4 bases and J by 4 bases, and 14 bases separated the two germline ends. The CDR3 is 14 residues long.

The chain links TRBV6-2 or TRBV6-3 to TRBJ1-3; 7 positions agree with TRBD1. The CDR3 totals 16 residues. The ends lost 3 bases at V and 7 bases at J; junction bases unmatched: 12. Germline CDR1 MNHEY, CDR2 SVGEGT. The CDR3 loop is CASSYPNPTGPNTIYF. The CDR3 nucleotides read TGTGCCAGCAGTTATCCGAATCCGACAGGGCCGAACACCATATATTTT.

The genes are TRBV5-4 and TRBJ2-2; D remains ambiguous. There are 13 residues in the CDR3. Germline values: CDR1 SGHNT, CDR2 YYREEE (reference sequence). Here the CDR3 DNA reads TGTGTTTATTATGGGCCACAAAGCGGGGAGCTGTTTTTT. Translation: CVYYGPQSGELFF.

The V gene is TRBV6-5, the J gene TRBJ2-2; 7 bases fit TRBD2. V lost 6 bases and J lost 5; bases outside the gene matches: 9. The CDR3 has 15 residues. Germline V lookup: CDR1 MNHEY, CDR2 SVGAGI. The CDR3 DNA reads as TGTGCCAGCAGAACGACACGGCGGGAGACCGGGGAGCTGTTTTTT. It encodes CASRTTRRETGELFF.

The chain recombines TRBV19 with TRBJ1-2; D remains ambiguous. Germline loops: CDR1 LNHDA, CDR2 SQIVND (reference sequence). The CDR3 loop spans 14 amino acids. V lost 3 bases and J 2 bases, leaving 10 bases between the germline ends. CDR3 DNA sequence: TGTGCCAGTAGTATGAGTCGGGAGAACTATGGCTACACCTTC. It is translated as CASSMSRENYGYTF.